The rows below give T cell receptor beta chains drawn from one sample of a study of blood T cell repertoires in COVID-19. Sequencing was performed with immunoSEQ multiplex PCR; in TCRdb, only in-frame clones are kept and a portion is missing. The sample carries 140,000 to 150,000 clones, roughly 75% recorded once. What was sequenced was PBMCs or T cells enriched from blood (not recorded which). All receptors derive from a woman in her fifties or sixties who had recovered from COVID-19. The CDR3 runs from the conserved cysteine through the conserved F or W. D genes are given only for firm matches. A clone size is listed for some rows: how often the clone was seen (once, few, many), or a class if it is expanded.

>TRBD2|TRBJ2-5|NA|TRBV4-2
TGTGCCAGCAGCCAAGAGGAGCTAGCGGGGGGTCAGGAGACCCAGTACTTC
CASSQEELAGGQETQYF
>NA|TRBJ1-3|NA|TRBV10-3
TGTGCCATCAGTGGACAGGGAAACACCATATATTTT
CAISGQGNTIYF
>NA|TRBJ1-6|NA|TRBV7-8
TGTGCCAGCAGCCCGAACCCTCCCAGGGCTTATAATTCACCCCTCCACTTT
CASSPNPPRAYNSPLHF
>TRBD1|TRBJ1-5|NA|TRBV6-5
TGTGCCAGCTCCTACAGGGGGAGTCAGCCCCAGCATTTT
CASSYRGSQPQHF
>NA|TRBJ2-7|NA|TRBV18
TGTGCCAGCTCATCGTTAGCTGGGGCGGGGGAGCAGTACTTC
CASSSLAGAGEQYF
>TRBD1|TRBJ1-1|few|TRBV2
TGTGCCAGCAGGGGAATGAGGGGGCTTGGGAACACTGAAGCTTTCTTT
CASRGMRGLGNTEAFF
>NA|TRBJ2-5|NA|TRBV14
TGTGCCAGCAGCCACTTCACTAGCTACGAAGAGACCCAGTACTTC
CASSHFTSYEETQYF
>TRBD2|TRBJ2-1|NA|TRBV29-1
TGCAGCGTTGTTAGGGCGGGGGCCTACAATGAGCAGTTCTTC
CSVVRAGAYNEQFF
>NA|TRBJ1-1|NA|TRBV6-5
TGTGCCAGCAGTTACCAACAGGGCGGCACTGAAGCTTTCTTT
CASSYQQGGTEAFF
>NA|TRBJ2-3|NA|TRBV5-1
TGCGCCAGCAGCTCGACTAAGACAGGCGACACAGATACGCAGTATTTT
CASSSTKTGDTDTQYF
>TRBD1|TRBJ2-2|few|TRBV3-1/TRBV3-2
TGTGCCAGCAGCGCCGCGAGGGGGCCGTCCACCGGGGAGCTGTTTTTT
CASSAARGPSTGELFF
>TRBD1|TRBJ2-7|NA|TRBV10-3
TGTGCCATCAGTGACGAGACAGGGATCTACGAGCAGTACTTC
CAISDETGIYEQYF
>NA|TRBJ2-2|NA|TRBV29-1
TGCAGCGCTTACGACAGGTCGAGGGACACCGGGGAGCTGTTTTTT
CSAYDRSRDTGELFF
>NA|TRBJ1-1|NA|TRBV15
TGTGCCACCAGCAGTTACAGTTACGACGACACTGAAGCTTTCTTT
CATSSYSYDDTEAFF
>TRBD1|TRBJ1-2|NA|TRBV5-1
TGCGCCAGCAGCTCCCGGGCCACGGACAGGGGGGGAAATACCTTC
CASSSRATDRGGNTF
>NA|TRBJ1-4|NA|TRBV3-1/TRBV3-2
TGTGCCAGCAGCCAAAGTTGGCAGGGTGCTAATGAAAAACTGTTTTTT
CASSQSWQGANEKLFF
>NA|TRBJ1-4|few|TRBV28
TGTGCCAGCACCCCGGGAGGGGATGAAAAACTGTTTTTT
CASTPGGDEKLFF
>NA|TRBJ1-4|NA|TRBV9
TGTGCCAGCAGCGTAGACCAGGGGATTGGGGAAAAACTGTTTTTT
CASSVDQGIGEKLFF
>TRBD1|TRBJ1-1|NA|TRBV27
TGTGCCAGCAGTTTATCGACAGGGGGCGCCGGGACTGAAGCTTTCTTT
CASSLSTGGAGTEAFF
>NA|TRBJ1-4|NA|TRBV29-1
TGCAGCGTCACGACAGCAACTAATGAAAAACTGTTTTTT
CSVTTATNEKLFF
>TRBD2|TRBJ2-7|once|TRBV10-3
TGTGCCATCAAGACTAGCGGGGGGGTAGACGAGCAGTACTTC
CAIKTSGGVDEQYF